The 25 T cell receptor beta chains given below trace back to one sample, sequenced in a study of cytomegalovirus exposure and HLA in healthy donors (dated by TCRdb to the late 2010s). Library creation used the immunoSEQ multiplex PCR assay. The multiplex PCR relied on a mix of 60 forward primers for TCR Vbeta segments and 13 reverse primers for TCR Jbeta segments. Not all clones reach the TCRdb copy of this immuneACCESS table, which keeps in-frame sequences only. Checked studies attribute under half of the gap to unresolved V genes and leave the rest unexplained. The sample table holds about 93,000 clones, of which over 65% were seen once. In total, the top ten clones hold about 3.8% of the sample. The sample consisted of PBMCs. These TCRs come from a man aged 50 to 60 in good health and CMV-seronegative.

The rearrangement links TRBV6-8 to TRBJ1-4; TRBD1 is a possible D gene (5 bases). The germline V and J ends were trimmed by 0 bases and 0 bases, with 14 bases remaining between them. Germline-derived CDR1 and CDR2 are MNHGY and SAAAGT. There are 18 residues in the CDR3. CDR3 sequence reads: CASSYSKGPPATNEKLFF. The DNA for the CDR3 is TGTGCCAGCAGTTACTCGAAGGGGCCTCCCGCAACTAATGAAAAACTGTTTTTT.

In this sample, this clone turned up once. This sequence joins TRBV28 and TRBJ1-1, with D possibly being TRBD1 (6 bases). Trimming removed 7 bases at V and 1 base at J, with 10 bases between. Germline assignment: CDR1 MDHEN and CDR2 SYDVKM. This CDR3 has 13 amino acids. CDR3 loop: CASTGVRNTEAFF. CDR3 DNA sequence: TGTGCCAGCACAGGGGTACGGAACACTGAAGCTTTCTTT. Looking up the rest from reference TRBV28 and TRBJ1-1 gives the full variable domain: DVKVTQSSRYLVKRTGEKVFLECVQDMDHENMFWYRQDPGLGLRLIYFSYDVKMKEKGDIPEGYSVSREKKERFSLILESASTNQTSMYLCASTGVRNTEAFFGQGTRLTVV.

This clone was picked up one time. CDR3 loop: CASSFTGGSYEQYF. In DNA form, the CDR3 reads TGTGCCAGCAGTTTTACAGGGGGCTCCTACGAGCAGTACTTC. V and J are TRBV28 and TRBJ2-7; 8 bases line up with TRBD1. The germline V gene has CDR1 MDHEN and CDR2 SYDVKM. The CDR3 spans 14 residues. Trimming at V came to 3 bases and at J to 0 bases, leaving 1 base not matched to a gene.

This chain connects TRBV18 to TRBJ2-7; 9 nucleotides agree with TRBD2. The CDR3 length is 15 residues. V lost 2 bases and J lost 3; bases outside the gene matches: 5. Germline CDR1 KGHSH, CDR2 LQKENI. CDR3 region: CASSPGASGNYEQYF. In nucleotides, the CDR3 is TGTGCCAGCTCACCAGGGGCTAGCGGGAACTACGAGCAGTACTTC.

V is TRBV25-1 and J is TRBJ2-1, with D unclear. Germline lookup yields CDR1 MGHDK and CDR2 SYGVNS. V lost 7 bases and J lost 0, with 13 bases in between. The length of the CDR3 is 15 residues. Here the CDR3 reads CASKSAEPSYNEQFF. As DNA, the CDR3 is TGTGCCAGCAAATCTGCGGAGCCCTCCTACAATGAGCAGTTCTTC.

The chain links TRBV7-8 to TRBJ1-5; 11 bases match TRBD1. CDR1 is SGHVS and CDR2 is FQNEAQ in the germline V gene. V dropped 0 bases and J dropped 3; count of bases not matched to a gene: 10. The CDR3 covers 19 residues. The DNA of the CDR3 is TGTGCCAGCAGCTTAGCCGGGACAGGGGGAAAGTCCCACAATCAGCCCCAGCATTTT. The encoded protein is CASSLAGTGGKSHNQPQHF.

This chain uses TRBV4-2 with TRBJ1-2; no clear D gene. CDR1 and CDR2 from the germline V gene are LGHNA and YNFKEQ. CDR3 length equals 14 residues. Trimming left V 0 bases short and J 4 bases short, with 9 bases between. In nucleotides, the CDR3 is TGTGCCAGCAGCCAAGATGGGCAGTCCTATGGCTACACCTTC. Its protein product is CASSQDGQSYGYTF.

This clone was observed a handful of times. V gene TRBV6-5 combines with J gene TRBJ1-3; D gene uncertain. CDR1 MNHEY and CDR2 SVGAGI come from the germline V gene. The CDR3 runs to 15 residues. V shed 2 bases and J shed 0 bases, with 8 bases lying between them. The CDR3 DNA follows: TGTGCCAGCAGTTACCCCGGGTTCTCTGGAAACACCATATATTTT. It is translated as CASSYPGFSGNTIYF.

The chain couples TRBV14 to TRBJ2-2; 8 bases are shared with TRBD2. CDR3 length equals 15 residues. The germline V gene encodes CDR1 SGHDN and CDR2 FVKESK. V shed 6 bases, J shed 0 bases, and the junction held 3 bases outside the gene matches. In DNA, the CDR3 is TGTGCCAGCAGGGGTAGCGGGACGAACACCGGGGAGCTGTTTTTT. It is translated as CASRGSGTNTGELFF.

The genes are TRBV5-1 and TRBJ2-5; maybe TRBD2 (6 bases). CDR1 and CDR2 (germline): SGHRS, YFSETQ. The CDR3 consists of 15 residues. With 4 bases removed from V and 1 base from J, the gap between germline ends came to 14 bases. CDR3 nucleotides: TGCGCCAGCAGCAGGTACGGGGGTTCCCAAGAGACCCAGTACTTC. Residues: CASSRYGGSQETQYF.

In its sample, this clone was seen a few times. This chain connects TRBV5-6 to TRBJ1-2; perhaps TRBD1 as D (5 bases). This CDR3 comprises 14 residues. The V end was cut by 4 bases, the J end by 6 bases, with 16 bases between. The germline CDR1 and CDR2 sequences are SGHDT and YYEEEE. The CDR3 DNA follows: TGTGCCAGCAGCCCACTCGGCAGGGCGGATGGCTACACCTTC. Its translation: CASSPLGRADGYTF. Variable domain in full (rest from reference TRBV5-6 and TRBJ1-2): DAGVTQSPTHLIKTRGQQVTLRCSPKSGHDTVSWYQQALGQGPQFIFQYYEEEERQRGNFPDRFSGHQFPNYSSELNVNALLLGDSALYLCASSPLGRADGYTFGSGTRLTVV.

The rearrangement links TRBV28 to TRBJ2-5, with 10 positions matching TRBD1. The germline gives CDR1 MDHEN, CDR2 SYDVKM. J gave up 9 bases and V 5 bases, and 3 bases lay outside the gene matches. This CDR3 is 12 amino acids long. Here the CDR3 reads CASSDRGPAQYF. In DNA form, the CDR3 reads TGTGCCAGCAGTGACAGGGGGCCCGCCCAGTACTTC.

A few counts support this clone. The chain couples TRBV7-2 to TRBJ2-1, with 10 bases fitting TRBD2. Per the germline V gene, CDR1 is SGHTA and CDR2 is FQGNSA. After removal of 5 bases from V and 14 bases from J, the junction contained 15 bases not matched to a gene. The CDR3 is made up of 15 amino acids. The CDR3 nucleotides are TGTGCCAGCAGCCCCTACAGGACTAGCGGTGGGAAGGAGTTCTTC. It encodes CASSPYRTSGGKEFF.

The rearrangement links TRBV5-4 to TRBJ1-2; D remains unclear. V was pared by 0 bases and J by 0 bases, with 9 bases between. There are 15 residues in the CDR3. Germline assignment: CDR1 SGHNT and CDR2 YYREEE (reference sequence). CDR3 bases: TGTGCCAGCAGCTTGGTTTATGAGACTAACTATGGCTACACCTTC. It is translated as CASSLVYETNYGYTF.

The chain couples TRBV6-1 to TRBJ2-5; TRBD1 agrees at 7 bases. Germline V gives CDR1 MNHNS, CDR2 SASEGT. The V gene end was trimmed by 5 bases and the J gene end by 3 bases; junction bases not matched to a gene: 6. This CDR3 region has 14 residues. The CDR3 reads CASSFSDREETQYF. DNA for the CDR3: TGTGCCAGCAGTTTTTCCGACAGGGAAGAGACCCAGTACTTC.

As DNA, the CDR3 is TGTGCCAGCAGTGGATCGGGGGGAACTAATGAAAAACTGTTTTTT. Protein product: CASSGSGGTNEKLFF. The rearrangement uses TRBV6-1 and TRBJ1-4; D may be TRBD1 (5 bases). The CDR3 spans 15 residues. Trimming took 4 bases from V and 1 from J, leaving 10 bases between them. CDR1 and CDR2 from the germline V gene are MNHNS and SASEGT.

The rearrangement uses TRBV18 and TRBJ1-2; D might be TRBD1 (6 bases). V was shortened by 6 bases and J by 10 bases, with 12 bases between the two germline ends. Germline CDR1 and CDR2: KGHSH and LQKENI. The CDR3 consists of 11 residues. The CDR3 coding sequence is TGTGCCAGCTCGGGACAATTCGTCTACACCTTC. This sequence encodes CASSGQFVYTF.

This clone was seen more than once but under ten times. The J gene is TRBJ1-5, the V gene TRBV19, with a possible D match to TRBD1 (6 bases). Germline CDR1 LNHDA, CDR2 SQIVND (reference sequence). This CDR3 comprises 15 residues. V lost 3 bases, J lost 5 bases, and 14 bases lay in between. CDR3 sequence (DNA): TGTGCCAGTAGTATTCTTCTAGGGGGTTATCAGCCCCAGCATTTT. Translated, it gives CASSILLGGYQPQHF.

V usage is TRBV6-1 and J usage is TRBJ1-1; weak D call: TRBD1 (6 bases). The germline gives CDR1 MNHNS, CDR2 SASEGT. The CDR3 has 14 amino acids. The ends were cut back, 5 bases at V and 3 bases at J, with 13 bases in the middle. Here the CDR3 reads CASSPPQGHTEAFF. The CDR3 DNA follows: TGTGCCAGCAGTCCTCCCCAGGGGCACACTGAAGCTTTCTTT.

The chain links TRBV11-3 to TRBJ2-1, with 10 positions matching TRBD2. Germline lookup yields CDR1 SGHNT and CDR2 YENEEA. The CDR3 is 15 residues long. V lost 5 bases to trimming and J lost 8 bases; unmatched junction nucleotides: 9. This chain's CDR3 is CASSPPGLAFHEQFF. The CDR3 DNA follows: TGTGCCAGCAGCCCCCCGGGACTAGCGTTTCATGAGCAGTTCTTC.

The rearrangement joins TRBV28 to TRBJ1-1; no definite D call. This CDR3 contains 12 residues. The germline V gene encodes CDR1 MDHEN and CDR2 SYDVKM. V lost 6 bases and J lost 5, with 10 bases in between. The CDR3 is CASSIPRTEAFF. The CDR3 DNA is TGTGCCAGCAGCATTCCCAGGACTGAAGCTTTCTTT. Full variable domain (outside the CDR3, taken from reference TRBV28 and TRBJ1-1): DVKVTQSSRYLVKRTGEKVFLECVQDMDHENMFWYRQDPGLGLRLIYFSYDVKMKEKGDIPEGYSVSREKKERFSLILESASTNQTSMYLCASSIPRTEAFFGQGTRLTVV.

The rearrangement links TRBV9 to TRBJ2-1; D perhaps matches TRBD2 (6 bases). Trimming removed 0 bases at V and 8 bases at J, with 12 bases between. Germline CDR1 SGDLS, CDR2 YYNGEE. CDR3 length equals 14 residues. The CDR3 loop is CASSVVGSSDEQFF. The CDR3 coding sequence is TGTGCCAGCAGCGTAGTCGGGAGCTCAGATGAGCAGTTCTTC.

This clone was detected once. J is TRBJ2-3 and V is TRBV28, with TRBD2 matching over 7 bases. The CDR3 is 14 residues long. J gave up 5 bases and V 3 bases, and 5 bases lay outside the gene matches. The germline V gene encodes CDR1 MDHEN and CDR2 SYDVKM. The CDR3 DNA follows: TGTGCCAGCAGTTTGGCGGCTAGCGGAGATACGCAGTATTTT. Its protein is CASSLAASGDTQYF.

V usage is TRBV28 and J usage is TRBJ2-3, with a weak D call TRBD1 (5 bases). Trimming took off 6 bases at V and 2 bases at J, with 12 bases between the two ends. Germline V gene sequence: CDR1 MDHEN, CDR2 SYDVKM. The CDR3 has 14 amino acids. CDR3 DNA: TGTGCCAGCAGCCAGCAGGACAACACAGATACGCAGTATTTT. It specifies CASSQQDNTDTQYF.

This clone appeared a few times. This chain links TRBV9 with TRBJ2-3, with 8 bases lining up with TRBD2. The length of the CDR3 is 16 residues. Germline V gene data show CDR1 as SGDLS and CDR2 as YYNGEE. V gave up 4 bases and J gave up 4 bases; unmatched junction bases: 11. The CDR3 sequence is CASSSGLAGVADTQYF. CDR3 nucleotides: TGTGCCAGCAGCTCTGGACTAGCCGGGGTCGCAGATACGCAGTATTTT.